The rows below give T cell receptor beta chains drawn from one sample of a study of blood T cell repertoires in COVID-19. TCRdb's table, derived via immunoSEQ multiplex PCR, lists solely in-frame clones and lacks some. The sample comprises around 300,000 clones, roughly 90% of which are singletons, and approximately 4% rests with the top ten. The sequenced material came from peripheral blood. Source of these receptors: a woman aged 45-65 years with active or convalescent COVID-19. Each CDR3 is given without its conserved first and last residue.

15,TRBJ2-7,TRBV18,ASSPPGLAGGPYEQY
11,TRBJ1-5,TRBV30,AWSPNGDQPQH
12,TRBJ2-5,TRBV6-5,ASSGTSGGETQY
13,TRBJ2-7,TRBV7-9,ASSLGGEGEDEQY
13,TRBJ1-6,TRBV7-9,ASGMTQGGDSPLH
12,TRBJ1-1,TRBV2,ASRRTTANTEAF
14,TRBJ2-1,TRBV7-9,ASSLSGGHSYNEQF
13,TRBJ2-2,TRBV5-1,ASSSGDHNTGELF
13,TRBJ2-3,TRBV10-3,AISATGESTDTQY
11,TRBJ2-7,TRBV27,ASSTRDSHEQY
12,TRBJ1-2,TRBV7-2,ASSLERVGYGYT
9,TRBJ1-4,TRBV19,ASSLGQQLF
11,TRBJ2-2,TRBV5-1,ASKPGTTGELF
11,TRBJ2-7,TRBV27,ASRRARSYEQY
12,TRBJ2-4,TRBV28,ASSTISGSNIQY
12,TRBJ1-2,TRBV5-1,ASSFDRGSGGYT
11,TRBJ2-5,TRBV12-5,ASAPQGPETQY
11,TRBJ2-1,TRBV7-9,ASSLIDSFEQF
13,TRBJ2-1,TRBV19,ASSIDHRGRYEQF
14,TRBJ1-2,TRBV7-2,ASSSGRRGVNYGYT
13,TRBJ1-2,TRBV18,ASSPRDRGSYGYT
13,TRBJ2-7,TRBV2,ASSEGRVSSYEQY
12,TRBJ1-2,TRBV7-8,ASSLRDRGYGYT
12,TRBJ1-2,TRBV18,ASSPQTGFYGYT
11,TRBJ2-7,TRBV19,ASSRGQSYEQY
15,TRBJ2-6,TRBV25-1,ASSVQGVNSGANVLT
12,TRBJ2-1,TRBV27,ASQLWVSSDEQF
13,TRBJ2-2,TRBV29-1,SVEFTDRGTGELF
11,TRBJ2-7,TRBV19,ASSIYRGDEQY
14,TRBJ2-1,TRBV7-2,ASTPGTSGAYNEQF
15,TRBJ1-2,TRBV4-3,ASSQALGTGGHYGYT
15,TRBJ2-2,TRBV27,ASRPGPGTGSTGELF
16,TRBJ2-2,TRBV7-2,ASSLATAQMLNTGELF
15,TRBJ2-5,TRBV10-3,AISDTGLAGGGETQY
19,TRBJ1-5,TRBV30,AWSVFIIGGPVKDWNQPQH
14,TRBJ1-1,TRBV28,ASSPRRTGANTEAF
13,TRBJ2-7,TRBV25-1,ASSESLAGTYEQY
14,TRBJ2-7,TRBV27,ASSLLTGGKTYEQY
14,TRBJ1-6,TRBV30,AWSGGGLSYNSPLH
10,TRBJ2-1,TRBV3-1/TRBV3-2,ASSQAGGEQF
14,TRBJ1-2,TRBV18,ASSIWTGVLNYGYT
12,TRBJ1-6,TRBV30,AWSDLGGNSPLH
12,TRBJ1-4,TRBV6-5,ASSITTGFEKLF
12,TRBJ1-2,TRBV7-9,ASSSSGGYLGYT
16,TRBJ1-3,TRBV7-9,ASSTNLRGGGSGNTIY
9,TRBJ2-1,TRBV12-3/TRBV12-4,ASSISGRVF
13,TRBJ2-2,TRBV7-9,ASSEGTANTGELF
14,TRBJ2-3,TRBV9,ASSVDAGGGVNTQY
14,TRBJ1-1,TRBV4-1,ASSPLPGQKNTEAF
13,TRBJ2-1,TRBV9,ASSVGTSGYNEQF